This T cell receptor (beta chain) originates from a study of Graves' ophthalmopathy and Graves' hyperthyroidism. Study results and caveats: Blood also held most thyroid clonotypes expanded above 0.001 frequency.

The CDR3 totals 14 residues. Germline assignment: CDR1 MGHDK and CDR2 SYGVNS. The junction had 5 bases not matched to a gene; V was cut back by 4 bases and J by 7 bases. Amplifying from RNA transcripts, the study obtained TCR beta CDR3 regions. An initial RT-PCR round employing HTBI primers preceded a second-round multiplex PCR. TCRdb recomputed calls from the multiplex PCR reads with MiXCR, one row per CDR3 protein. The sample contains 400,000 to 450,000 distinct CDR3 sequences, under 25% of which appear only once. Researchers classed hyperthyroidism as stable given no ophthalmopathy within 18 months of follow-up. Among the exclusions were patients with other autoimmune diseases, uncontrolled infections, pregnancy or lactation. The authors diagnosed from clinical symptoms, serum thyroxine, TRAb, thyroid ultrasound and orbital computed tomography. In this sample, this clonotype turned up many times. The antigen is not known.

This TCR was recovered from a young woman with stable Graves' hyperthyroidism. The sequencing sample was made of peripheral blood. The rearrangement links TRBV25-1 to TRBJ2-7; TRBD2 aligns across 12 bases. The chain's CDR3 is CASSGTSGTREQYF. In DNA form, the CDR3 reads TGTGCCAGCAGTGGGACTAGCGGGACCAGAGAGCAGTACTTC.